This is a list of T cell receptor beta chains from one sample in a study of control samples from healthy donors and cancer patients. Produced via immunoSEQ multiplex PCR; TCRdb's table is partial and in-frame only. In the table there are some 410,000 clones, over 75% of which are singletons. Input material: PBMCs. The receptors here all came from a middle-aged man with head and neck cancer. The CDR3 runs from the conserved cysteine through the conserved F or W. A D gene is named only where the DNA matches it firmly. Part of the rows lack a size; the others show once, few, many or a class for expanded clones.

- | - | TRBJ2-7 | TRBV19 | CASSSVYEQYF | TGTGCCAGTAGTAGTGTCTACGAGCAGTACTTC
- | - | TRBJ2-7 | TRBV24-1 | CATSDLYEQYF | TGTGCCACCAGTGATTTGTACGAGCAGTACTTC
- | TRBD1 | TRBJ1-2 | TRBV19 | CASSIAGQGFYGYTF | TGTGCCAGTAGTATTGCGGGACAGGGCTTCTATGGCTACACCTTC
- | - | TRBJ1-5 | TRBV19 | CASSITGSNQPQHF | TGTGCCAGTAGTATTACAGGGAGCAATCAGCCCCAGCATTTT
- | - | TRBJ1-2 | TRBV28 | CASSLWASTHYGYTF | TGTGCCAGCAGTTTATGGGCCTCCACCCACTATGGCTACACCTTC
- | TRBD1 | TRBJ2-1 | TRBV5-1 | CASSPLGTGGLGEFF | TGCGCCAGTTCACCCTTAGGGACAGGGGGTTTGGGGGAGTTCTTC
- | TRBD1 | TRBJ1-6 | TRBV4-3 | CASSQDLGQASSPLHF | TGCGCCAGCAGCCAAGATCTAGGACAGGCAAGTTCACCCCTCCACTTT
- | TRBD2 | TRBJ2-3 | TRBV28 | CASSFVAGGTDTQYF | TGTGCCAGCAGTTTCGTAGCGGGCGGCACAGATACGCAGTATTTT
- | TRBD1 | TRBJ2-7 | TRBV7-2 | CASSLTRGQGWYEQYF | TGTGCCAGCAGCTTAACTAGGGGACAGGGGTGGTACGAGCAGTACTTC
few | - | TRBJ2-5 | TRBV3-1/TRBV3-2 | CASSQTVQETQYF | TGTGCCAGCAGCCAAACAGTACAAGAGACCCAGTACTTC
- | TRBD1 | TRBJ1-2 | TRBV28 | CASRVDRPTFYTF | TGTGCCAGCAGAGTGGACAGGCCCACTTTCTACACCTTC
- | TRBD1 | TRBJ2-2 | TRBV3-1/TRBV3-2 | CASSQDGDRVGTGELFF | TGTGCCAGCAGCCAAGACGGGGACAGGGTCGGCACCGGGGAGCTGTTTTTT
- | - | TRBJ2-5 | TRBV5-1 | CASSRRGERSGETQYF | TGCGCCAGCAGCCGGAGGGGAGAGCGTTCGGGGGAGACCCAGTACTTC
- | - | TRBJ1-5 | TRBV5-8 | CASSLLPVGVNQPQHF | TGTGCCAGCAGCTTGCTACCCGTAGGGGTGAATCAGCCCCAGCATTTT
- | - | TRBJ1-5 | TRBV24-1 | CATSEPGGNQPQHF | TGTGCCACCAGTGAGCCAGGGGGCAATCAGCCCCAGCATTTT
- | - | TRBJ2-7 | TRBV4-1 | CASSQETGLGSSSYEQYF | TGCGCCAGCAGCCAAGAAACTGGTCTGGGGTCGAGCTCCTACGAGCAGTACTTC
- | TRBD2 | TRBJ2-1 | TRBV7-3 | CASSLERGSYNEQFF | TGTGCCAGCAGCTTGGAGCGGGGGAGCTACAATGAGCAGTTCTTC
- | - | TRBJ1-3 | TRBV11-2 | CASSQILPRGNTIYF | TGTGCCAGCAGCCAGATTCTCCCACGTGGAAACACCATATATTTT
- | - | TRBJ1-6 | TRBV27 | CASSRTGYNSPLHF | TGTGCCAGCAGCCGCACAGGGTATAATTCACCCCTCCACTTT
- | - | TRBJ1-4 | TRBV4-1 | CASTLQGPLATNEKLFF | TGCGCCAGCACGCTGCAGGGGCCGCTTGCAACTAATGAAAAACTGTTTTTT
- | - | TRBJ2-2 | TRBV6-5 | CASSYGQGSPGELFF | TGTGCCAGCAGTTACGGGCAGGGGAGTCCCGGGGAGCTGTTTTTT
- | - | TRBJ2-7 | TRBV9 | CASSVGGLVPEQYF | TGTGCCAGCAGCGTAGGAGGGCTAGTCCCCGAGCAGTACTTC
- | - | TRBJ1-4 | TRBV19 | CASSGTAAEKLFF | TGTGCCAGTAGTGGGACTGCCGCTGAAAAACTGTTTTTT
few | TRBD1 | TRBJ1-2 | TRBV7-9 | CASRNGQANYGYTF | TGTGCCAGCAGGAACGGACAGGCGAACTATGGCTACACCTTC